Shown below are 7 T cell receptor beta chains from a single sample sequenced in a study of Ad26.COV2.S vaccination and SARS-CoV-2 variants. Treatment in this sample: roughly 20 received Ad26.COV2.S at low or high dose, single or two shots; roughly 5 received placebo; per-sample allocation not given. Sample collection was performed on day 63 after the first vaccine or placebo injection. Profiling relied on immunoSEQ multiplex PCR, and the TCRdb table lists in-frame clones only, not all of them. The sample carries approximately 410,000 clones, approximately 92% recorded once. Specimen: peripheral blood, collected in a trial of Ad26.COV2.S vaccine versus placebo. Every receptor here comes from a person between 18 and 65 years old who received the Ad26.COV2.S COVID-19 vaccine or a placebo.

The chain has TRBV9 and TRBJ1-1; 10 nucleotides agree with TRBD1. Germline V gives CDR1 SGDLS, CDR2 YYNGEE. The CDR3 is 17 amino acids. The V and J ends lost 2 bases and 1 base, in that order; junction bases with no gene match: 8. The CDR3 region has the DNA TGTGCCAGCAGCGTGGGGATGGGACAGGGGCGGAACACTGAAGCTTTCTTT. Its protein is CASSVGMGQGRNTEAFF. The variable domain in full, with the rest retrieved from reference TRBV9 and TRBJ1-1, is DSGVTQTPKHLITATGQRVTLRCSPRSGDLSVYWYQQSLDQGLQFLIQYYNGEERAKGNILERFSAQQFPDLHSELNLSSLELGDSALYFCASSVGMGQGRNTEAFFGQGTRLTVV.

V is TRBV5-6 and J is TRBJ1-2, with TRBD1 identical over 8 bases. V lost 3 bases and J lost 5; bases outside the gene matches: 3. The CDR3 consists of 13 residues. Per germline, CDR1 SGHDT and CDR2 YYEEEE. The CDR3 here is CASSSTGGYGYTF. The CDR3 coding sequence is TGTGCCAGCAGCTCCACAGGGGGTTATGGCTACACCTTC.

The chain carries TRBV12-3 or TRBV12-4 and TRBJ2-7; D is uncertain. This CDR3 region has 13 residues. The germline V and J ends were trimmed by 8 bases and 0 bases, with 11 bases remaining between them. The DNA for the CDR3 is TGTGCCAGCGCCAGACCGAGCTCCTACGAGCAGTACTTC. Translated: CASARPSSYEQYF.

The V gene is TRBV29-1, the J gene TRBJ1-2, with 7 bases that match TRBD1. Germline CDR1 reads SQVTM; CDR2 reads ANQGSEA. The CDR3 length is 14 residues. The J segment lost 5 bases and the V segment lost 1 base, leaving 7 bases of the junction unmatched. Here the CDR3 reads CSVEVRQGTYGYTF. CDR3 nucleotide sequence: TGCAGCGTTGAAGTTAGACAGGGAACTTATGGCTACACCTTC.

V is TRBV7-2 and J is TRBJ2-5, with 13 bases identical to TRBD2. V trimming: 0 bases; J trimming: 7 bases; junction bases outside the gene matches: 8. The CDR3 runs 17 residues. In germline, CDR1 is SGHTA, CDR2 FQGNSA. The DNA of the CDR3 is TGTGCCAGCAGCTTAGCTCTGACTAGCGGGGGGAGGGGGACCCAGTACTTC. Translation gives CASSLALTSGGRGTQYF.

The chain is built from TRBV4-1 and TRBJ1-5, with D possibly matching TRBD1 (5 bases). The germline V gene encodes CDR1 MGHRA and CDR2 YSYEKL. This CDR3 is 12 amino acids long. With 8 bases removed from V and 6 bases from J, the gap between germline ends came to 11 bases. In DNA form, the CDR3 reads TGCGCCAGCGGACCGGGGGGTCAGCCCCAGCATTTT. The encoded protein is CASGPGGQPQHF.

The genes are TRBV12-5 and TRBJ2-5; possible D gene TRBD1, 6 bases. Trimming removed 7 bases from V and 7 bases from J, with 16 bases in between. This CDR3 is 13 amino acids long. Looked up from germline, CDR1 is LGHNT and CDR2 is FRNRAP. The CDR3 nucleotides read TGTGCTAGTGTAGGGCCCGGGGACATGACCCAGTACTTC. Translating it yields CASVGPGDMTQYF.